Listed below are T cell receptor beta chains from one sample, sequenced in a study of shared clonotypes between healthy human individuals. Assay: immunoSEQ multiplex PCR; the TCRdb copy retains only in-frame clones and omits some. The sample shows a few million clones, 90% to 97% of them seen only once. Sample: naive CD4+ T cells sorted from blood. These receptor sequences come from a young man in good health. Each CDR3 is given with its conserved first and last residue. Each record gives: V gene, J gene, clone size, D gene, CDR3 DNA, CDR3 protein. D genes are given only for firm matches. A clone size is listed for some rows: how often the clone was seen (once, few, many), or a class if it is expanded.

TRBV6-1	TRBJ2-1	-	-	TGTGCCAGCAGTGAAATGGTAGCGGTTCGTCCGGAGCAGTTCTTC	CASSEMVAVRPEQFF
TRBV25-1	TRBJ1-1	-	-	TGTGCCAGCAGTGACTTTAACAACCCGAACACTGAAGCTTTCTTT	CASSDFNNPNTEAFF
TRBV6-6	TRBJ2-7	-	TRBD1	TGTGCCACCTTACTAAGGGGGACAGGGACCCACGAGCAGTACTTC	CATLLRGTGTHEQYF
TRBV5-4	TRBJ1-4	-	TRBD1	TGTGCCAGCAGCCCGGGCCAGGGGGCAATTAATGAAAAACTGTTTTTT	CASSPGQGAINEKLFF
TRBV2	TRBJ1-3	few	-	TGTGCCAGCAGGGCGAGGGGGGACTCTGGAAACACCATATATTTT	CASRARGDSGNTIYF
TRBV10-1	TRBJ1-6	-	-	TGCGCCAGCATTCGGTTCCCCTCCTATAATTCACCCCTCCACTTT	CASIRFPSYNSPLHF
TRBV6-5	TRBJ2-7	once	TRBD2	TGTGCCAGCAGTCGCGCCTCTAGCGGGAGCTACGAGCAGTACTTC	CASSRASSGSYEQYF
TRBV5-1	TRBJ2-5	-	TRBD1	TGCGCCAGCAGCAACTCCGGGACAGGGACGGGAGAGACCCAGTACTTC	CASSNSGTGTGETQYF
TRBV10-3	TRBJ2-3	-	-	TGTGCCATCAGTGAGACCCAGGGAACAGATACGCAGTATTTT	CAISETQGTDTQYF
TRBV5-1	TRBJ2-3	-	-	TGCGCCAGCAGCGACACGGATACGCAGTATTTT	CASSDTDTQYF